The 18 T cell receptor beta chains in this list originate from one sample, sequenced in a study of T cell changes during pregnancy in multiple sclerosis. Method: immunoSEQ multiplex PCR; TCRdb's copy keeps in-frame clones and lacks some. The data contain tens of thousands of clones, 75% to 95% of them singletons. The specimen was CD4+ T cells from peripheral blood mononuclear cells, collected in the second trimester of pregnancy. Source of these receptors: a female donor with multiple sclerosis, enrolled in a pregnancy study.

This chain links TRBV18 with TRBJ1-4, with D tentatively TRBD1 (5 bases). The CDR3 has 15 residues. The germline V and J ends were trimmed by 6 bases and 4 bases, with 15 bases remaining between them. The V gene's germline CDR1 is KGHSH and CDR2 LQKENI. The CDR3 sequence is CASSLKGQVNEKLFF. The CDR3 region has the DNA TGTGCCAGCTCCCTAAAGGGGCAGGTTAATGAAAAACTGTTTTTT.

The chain recombines TRBV29-1 with TRBJ2-1; 12 bases match TRBD2. The CDR3 extends over 13 amino acids. Looked up from germline, CDR1 is SQVTM and CDR2 is ANQGSEA. V was clipped by 5 bases and J by 14 bases; unmatched bases: 10. CDR3 DNA sequence: TGCAGCGTTAAGGTGACTAGCGGGAGCGTGGAGTTCTTC. It codes for CSVKVTSGSVEFF.

The CDR3 loop is CASSPLGRDTQYF. The CDR3 bases are TGTGCCAGCAGCCCTTTAGGGAGGGATACGCAGTATTTT. This chain uses TRBV7-8 with TRBJ2-3, with TRBD2 as a possible D gene (6 bases). CDR1 is SGHVS and CDR2 is FQNEAQ in the germline V gene. The CDR3 totals 13 residues. Trimming cost V 5 bases and J 6 bases, with 12 bases left between them.

This clone came up once. V usage is TRBV7-9 and J usage is TRBJ2-5; D ambiguous. The V end was cut by 4 bases, the J end by 3 bases, with 3 bases between. The CDR3 is 11 amino acids. Germline V gene sequence: CDR1 SEHNR, CDR2 FQNEAQ (reference sequence). CDR3 in DNA: TGTGCCAGCAGCTCTAAAGAGACCCAGTACTTC. Amino acid sequence: CASSSKETQYF.

The V gene is TRBV6-1, the J gene TRBJ2-2; weak D call: TRBD1 (5 bases). V was cut by 1 base and J by 4 bases, with 10 bases left in between. Per germline, CDR1 MNHNS and CDR2 SASEGT. The CDR3 runs 15 residues. The CDR3 reads CASSEEGRSTGELFF. CDR3 bases: TGTGCCAGCAGTGAAGAGGGGCGAAGCACCGGGGAGCTGTTTTTT.

This rearrangement joins TRBV4-1 to TRBJ1-2; D not certain. The CDR3 length is 14 residues. CDR1 and CDR2 from the germline V gene are MGHRA and YSYEKL. V gave up 5 bases and J gave up 2 bases, with 12 bases separating them. CDR3 region: CASSAQAGNYGYTF. The DNA of the CDR3 is TGCGCCAGCAGCGCCCAGGCGGGGAACTATGGCTACACCTTC.

As DNA, the CDR3 is TGTGCCACCCGGGTGCCTAGCGGGATTAGGGATGAGCAGTTCTTC. It yields the protein CATRVPSGIRDEQFF. V gene TRBV27 combines with J gene TRBJ2-1, with 9 positions matching TRBD2. CDR3 length: 15 amino acids. V trimming: 10 bases; J trimming: 8 bases; junction bases outside the gene matches: 15. Germline-derived CDR1 and CDR2 are MNHEY and SMNVEV (reference sequence).

The rearrangement joins TRBV28 to TRBJ1-2, with D tentatively TRBD1 (5 bases). Trimming cost V 6 bases and J 0 bases, with 20 bases left between them. The V gene's germline CDR1 is MDHEN and CDR2 SYDVKM. The length of the CDR3 is 17 residues. CDR3 region: CASRPATAVTANYGYTF. CDR3 nucleotide sequence: TGTGCCAGCAGACCAGCGACAGCCGTGACAGCTAACTATGGCTACACCTTC.

This clone was picked up a small number of times. The V gene is TRBV6-5, the J gene TRBJ1-1, with TRBD1 matching over 9 bases. The V gene's germline CDR1 is MNHEY and CDR2 SVGAGI. The V segment lost 6 bases and the J segment 9 bases; nucleotides outside the gene matches: 11. CDR3 length: 14 amino acids. The CDR3 region has the DNA TGTGCCAGCAGCCCTGACAGGGGGAGAGCGAAAGCTTTCTTT. It is translated as CASSPDRGRAKAFF.

The genes are TRBV6-5 and TRBJ1-6; 8 bases are a match to TRBD1. The CDR3 totals 15 residues. The V and J ends lost 4 bases and 9 bases, in that order; junction bases with no gene match: 8. Germline V CDR1 and CDR2: MNHEY, SVGAGI. The CDR3: CASSSGGQGSSPLHF. The CDR3, as DNA: TGTGCCAGCAGTTCGGGAGGACAGGGAAGTTCACCCCTCCACTTT.

The chain has TRBV27 and TRBJ1-1, with 8 bases that match TRBD1. The CDR3 covers 15 residues. V was clipped by 1 base and J by 3 bases; unmatched bases: 4. Per the germline V gene, CDR1 is MNHEY and CDR2 is SMNVEV (reference sequence). CDR3 in amino acids: CASSLFGQGDTEAFF. CDR3 nucleotide sequence: TGTGCCAGCAGTTTATTCGGACAGGGCGACACTGAAGCTTTCTTT.

The rearrangement links TRBV12-5 to TRBJ1-4, with 7 bases aligning to TRBD1. V lost 2 bases and J lost 0; bases outside the gene matches: 6. The CDR3 loop spans 17 amino acids. Looked up from germline, CDR1 is LGHNT and CDR2 is FRNRAP. The CDR3, as DNA: TGTGCTAGTGGTTTGAAGGACAGGAAAACAACTAATGAAAAACTGTTTTTT. Protein: CASGLKDRKTTNEKLFF.

The V call is TRBV30, the J call TRBJ2-5; TRBD1 matches at 7 bases. Germline V CDR1 and CDR2: GTSNPN, SVGIG (reference sequence). CDR3 length: 15 residues. Trimming took 4 bases from V and 3 from J; bases not matched to a gene: 11. CDR3 sequence (DNA): TGTGCCTGGACGTCTTTCTCTGGGACAGAAGAGACCCAGTACTTC. Encoded protein: CAWTSFSGTEETQYF. Combining the CDR3 with reference TRBV30 and TRBJ2-5 gives the whole variable domain SQTIHQWPATLVQPVGSPLSLECTVEGTSNPNLYWYRQAAGRGLQLLFYSVGIGQISSEVPQNLSASRPQDRQFILSSKKLLLSDSGFYLCAWTSFSGTEETQYFGPGTRLLVL.

The chain employs TRBV5-4 and TRBJ1-4; 7 bases align to TRBD1. Germline CDR1 and CDR2: SGHNT and YYREEE (reference sequence). V trimming: 0 bases; J trimming: 5 bases; junction bases outside the gene matches: 4. CDR3 length: 15 amino acids. CDR3 in DNA: TGTGCCAGCAGCTTGGGGACAGGCAGAAATGAAAAACTGTTTTTT. This encodes CASSLGTGRNEKLFF.

V is TRBV6-5 and J is TRBJ2-1; D is possibly TRBD1 (7 bases). The V gene's germline CDR1 is MNHEY and CDR2 SVGAGI. With 6 bases removed from V and 4 bases from J, the gap between germline ends came to 10 bases. This CDR3 comprises 13 residues. The CDR3 here is CASRRDRYNEQFF. The CDR3 nucleotides are TGTGCCAGCAGGCGGGACAGATACAATGAGCAGTTCTTC.

The V and J genes are TRBV7-3 and TRBJ1-2; 11 bases agree with TRBD1. The germline V gene has CDR1 SGHTA and CDR2 FQGTGA. J gave up 3 bases and V 5 bases, and 11 bases lay outside the gene matches. This CDR3 has 17 residues. Here the CDR3 reads CASSLIPRTGGDYGYTF. The DNA of the CDR3 is TGTGCCAGCAGCCTTATCCCACGGACAGGGGGCGACTATGGCTACACCTTC. The full variable domain, with the rest looked up from reference TRBV7-3 and TRBJ1-2, is GAGVSQTPSNKVTEKGKYVELRCDPISGHTALYWYRQSLGQGPEFLIYFQGTGAADDSGLPNDRFFAVRPEGSVSTLKIQRTERGDSAVYLCASSLIPRTGGDYGYTFGSGTRLTVV.

This clone was seen only a few times. The chain carries TRBV27 and TRBJ2-2; tentatively, D is TRBD1 (6 bases). V was trimmed by 0 bases and J by 6 bases, leaving 14 bases between them. Germline V gene sequence: CDR1 MNHEY, CDR2 SMNVEV (reference sequence). The CDR3 loop spans 16 amino acids. This CDR3 is CASSLSRTVSAGELFF. The DNA for the CDR3 is TGTGCCAGCAGTTTATCTCGGACAGTCTCGGCCGGGGAGCTGTTTTTT.

The chain has TRBV10-3 and TRBJ1-5; possible D gene TRBD1, 5 bases. V was shortened by 2 bases and J by 4 bases, with 12 bases between the two germline ends. This CDR3 spans 15 amino acids. Germline CDR1 and CDR2: ENHRY and SYGVKD. Here the CDR3 reads CAISEGGVGNQPQHF. The CDR3 DNA follows: TGTGCCATCAGTGAGGGGGGGGTTGGGAATCAGCCCCAGCATTTT.